Presented here are 15 T cell receptor beta chains from one specimen sequenced in a study of T cell clusters in autoimmune cytopenias. Some 38,000 genome equivalents of blood DNA were amplified for TRB. TRB was amplified by touch-down multiplex PCR, primer pools A and B combined. From the multiplex PCR reads, TCRdb lists one entry per CDR3 protein and no DNA. The sample totals some 15,000 distinct CDR3 sequences; its top ten clones hold approximately 2.2%. Sequences were obtained from peripheral blood. The origin of the receptors is a human donor with an autoimmune cytopenia or autoimmune hepatitis (not recorded which).

The chain joins TRBV5-1 to TRBJ2-1; TCRdb designates TRBD2, a call that cannot be tested without DNA. The CDR3 sequence is 16 residues long. Germline loops: CDR1 SGHRS, CDR2 YFSETQ. This chain's CDR3 is CASSLVWGGDRGEQFF.

The CDR3 loop reads CASSYSIGREAFF. The chain couples TRBV6-5 to TRBJ1-1. The CDR3 extends over 13 amino acids. CDR1 is MNHEY and CDR2 is SVGAGI in the germline V gene.

The chain uses TRBV5-4 and TRBJ2-2; TCRdb gives TRBD2 as the D gene, but with no DNA this cannot be confirmed. Germline CDR1 is SGHNT and CDR2 is YYREEE (reference sequence). CDR3 length: 16 residues. CDR3 amino acids: CASSLAGGGVTGELFF.

The rearrangement uses TRBV27 and TRBJ1-2. CDR1 MNHEY and CDR2 SMNVEV come from the germline V gene (reference sequence). This CDR3 is built from 14 residues. The chain's CDR3 is CASSLRPNPERYTF.

The chain uses TRBV30 and TRBJ1-1. Germline assignment: CDR1 GTSNPN and CDR2 SVGIG (reference sequence). CDR3 size: 15 residues. CDR3 loop: CAWSVPDSRASEAFF.

J is TRBJ1-2 and V is TRBV19; TCRdb designates TRBD1, a call that cannot be tested without DNA. The CDR3 runs 15 residues. Germline loops: CDR1 LNHDA, CDR2 SQIVND (reference sequence). The CDR3 is CASSIVAMFRAGYTF.

This clonotype shows up as medium-sized by frequency. The chain links TRBV19 to TRBJ2-6; TCRdb designates TRBD1, a call that cannot be tested without DNA. CDR3 size: 16 residues. Germline CDR1 and CDR2: LNHDA and SQIVND (reference sequence). This CDR3 reads CASSTQGTSGANVLTF.

The V and J genes are TRBV20-1 and TRBJ2-7; TCRdb outputs TRBD2, but without DNA this stays unchecked. This CDR3 comprises 14 residues. CDR1 and CDR2 from the germline V gene are DFQATT and SNEGSKA (reference sequence). The CDR3 loop reads CSSSPTGGGGEQYF.

CDR3 protein: CASTSITSGKDNEQFF. The chain recombines TRBV19 with TRBJ2-1; the D call from TCRdb, TRBD2, cannot be confirmed without DNA. Germline-derived CDR1 and CDR2 are LNHDA and SQIVND (reference sequence). The CDR3 consists of 16 residues.

V usage is TRBV5-5 and J usage is TRBJ2-2. Germline lookup yields CDR1 SGHKS and CDR2 YYEKEE (reference sequence). The CDR3 is 15 amino acids. The CDR3 loop reads CASDLGESNTGELFF. The full variable domain, completed using reference TRBV5-5 and TRBJ2-2, is DAGVTQSPTHLIKTRGQQVTLRCSPISGHKSVSWYQQVLGQGPQFIFQYYEKEERGRGNFPDRFSARQFPNYSSELNVNALLLGDSALYLCASDLGESNTGELFFGEGSRLTVL.

In terms of frequency, this clonotype is medium-sized (0.01 to 0.1%). The chain has TRBV6-5 and TRBJ1-2. This CDR3 is 13 amino acids long. CDR1 is MNHEY, CDR2 SVGAGI, per germline. CDR3 protein: CASSTDGNYGYTF.

The chain uses TRBV5-4 and TRBJ2-1; TCRdb names TRBD1, which stays unverified in the absence of DNA. This CDR3 comprises 16 residues. Germline loops: CDR1 SGHNT, CDR2 YYREEE (reference sequence). The CDR3 region is CASSSAGTAVNNEQFF.

The rearrangement uses TRBV10-2 and TRBJ1-1. Germline V CDR1 and CDR2: WSHSY, SAAADI. This CDR3 contains 14 residues. The CDR3 loop is CASSERATNTEAFF.

V is TRBV6-5 and J is TRBJ2-5. The germline V gene has CDR1 MNHEY and CDR2 SVGAGI. This CDR3 is built from 15 residues. The CDR3 is CASSYSGLLGETQYF.

V is TRBV7-9 and J is TRBJ1-4; lacking DNA, the TRBD1 call made by TCRdb goes unchecked. Germline V gene data show CDR1 as SEHNR and CDR2 as FQNEAQ (reference sequence). CDR3 size: 15 residues. The CDR3 reads CASSLAGGGEEKLFF.